Presented here are 14 T cell receptor beta chains from one specimen sequenced in a study of T cell responses to AZD1222 COVID-19 vaccine (dated by TCRdb to the early 2020s). Libraries were prepared through the immunoSEQ multiplex PCR assay. What TCRdb holds here is the immuneACCESS table cut down to in-frame rearrangements. Part of the clones is not present; checked against another copy, under half of the missing clones reflect an unresolved V gene, and the others are unexplained. The sample profile shows approximately 93,000 clones; about 89% of them were found once. The ten biggest clones cover more than 5% of the sample. Sample time point, as interpreted from the label and publication: about 28 days (+/-7) after the second vaccine dose. The sequences come from peripheral blood, collected 28 days after the second AZD1222 dose. The receptors stem from an adult who received the AZD1222 COVID-19 vaccine.

The chain carries TRBV11-2 and TRBJ2-3; D is tentatively TRBD1 or TRBD2 (6 bases each). Trimming shortened V by 5 bases and J by 1 base, and 16 bases separated the two germline ends. The CDR3 extends over 16 amino acids. Germline V lookup: CDR1 SGHAT, CDR2 FQNNGV. The CDR3 region is CASSHGGGVGTDTQYF. CDR3 nucleotides: TGTGCCAGCAGCCACGGGGGCGGAGTCGGCACAGATACGCAGTATTTT.

This clone was seen a single time. V gene TRBV12-3 or TRBV12-4 combines with J gene TRBJ2-7, with 8 bases that match TRBD1. V shed 6 bases and J 13 bases; nucleotides not matched to a gene: 11. This CDR3 is built from 12 residues. The CDR3 here is CASRPDRAQPYF. The DNA for the CDR3 is TGTGCCAGCAGGCCGGACAGGGCACAACCTTACTTC.

The chain is built from TRBV5-1 and TRBJ2-1; 8 bases line up with TRBD1. Germline CDR1 SGHRS, CDR2 YFSETQ. Unmatched junction bases numbered 12, after V lost 4 bases and J lost 0 bases. CDR3 length: 18 amino acids. The CDR3 DNA reads as TGCGCCAGCAGCATTAACTCGGACAGGGCGAGCTCCTACAATGAGCAGTTCTTC. Protein sequence: CASSINSDRASSYNEQFF.

This chain links TRBV4-3 with TRBJ1-2, with D perhaps TRBD1 (5 bases). The V and J ends lost 5 bases and 3 bases respectively, with 13 bases between them. The germline gives CDR1 LGHNA, CDR2 YSLEER. This CDR3 spans 14 amino acids. The CDR3: CASSVMGVDYGYTF. CDR3 bases: TGCGCCAGCAGCGTAATGGGGGTTGACTATGGCTACACCTTC.

The chain carries TRBV6-6 and TRBJ2-5; either TRBD1 or TRBD2 may fit D (5 bases each). This CDR3 region has 15 residues. Germline CDR1 and CDR2: MNHNY and SVGAGI (reference sequence). V was clipped by 5 bases and J by 2 bases, with 15 bases between them. CDR3 residues: CASSARRGSQETQYF. The CDR3 bases are TGTGCCAGCAGTGCCCGACGGGGCTCACAAGAGACCCAGTACTTC.

The rearrangement uses TRBV7-3 and TRBJ2-2; 9 bases match TRBD1. CDR3 length: 14 residues. The trim removed 5 bases at V and 7 bases at J, leaving 5 bases unmatched. Germline V gene sequence: CDR1 SGHTA, CDR2 FQGTGA. CDR3 region: CASSVQGAGGELFF. The CDR3 bases are TGTGCCAGCAGCGTACAGGGGGCCGGCGGGGAGCTGTTTTTT. Combining the CDR3 with reference TRBV7-3 and TRBJ2-2 gives the whole variable domain GAGVSQTPSNKVTEKGKYVELRCDPISGHTALYWYRQSLGQGPEFLIYFQGTGAADDSGLPNDRFFAVRPEGSVSTLKIQRTERGDSAVYLCASSVQGAGGELFFGEGSRLTVL.

V and J are TRBV28 and TRBJ2-3; a weak D match, TRBD2 (6 bases). CDR1 and CDR2 from the germline V gene are MDHEN and SYDVKM. There are 14 residues in the CDR3. V lost 8 bases and J lost 10, with 22 bases in between. CDR3 coding DNA: TGTGCCAGCCGATCTCAAAGGACCGGGACTGCGCAGTATTTT. It translates to CASRSQRTGTAQYF.

This sequence joins TRBV19 and TRBJ2-2; a weak D match, TRBD1 (5 bases). In germline, CDR1 is LNHDA, CDR2 SQIVND (reference sequence). There are 14 residues in the CDR3. Trimming cost V 7 bases and J 6 bases, with 15 bases left between them. DNA for the CDR3: TGTGCCAGTAATGAGTTCAGGGCTGCCGGGGAGCTGTTTTTT. Its protein product is CASNEFRAAGELFF.

The chain combines TRBV28 with TRBJ2-1; no firm D call. The CDR3 is 12 residues long. Germline V gene sequence: CDR1 MDHEN, CDR2 SYDVKM. V lost 6 bases to trimming and J lost 1 base, with 4 bases between them. The CDR3 DNA reads TGTGCCAGCAGCCTTTCCTACAATGAGCAGTTCTTC. This gives the protein CASSLSYNEQFF.

The V gene is TRBV9, the J gene TRBJ1-4; possibly TRBD1 for D (6 bases). Germline V gene lookup returns CDR1 SGDLS and CDR2 YYNGEE. V was clipped by 3 bases and J by 4 bases, with 10 bases between them. This CDR3 comprises 14 residues. The CDR3 here is CASSEGGINEKLFF. The CDR3 coding sequence is TGTGCCAGCAGCGAGGGGGGTATTAATGAAAAACTGTTTTTT.

This chain uses TRBV9 with TRBJ2-1, with D possibly being TRBD2 (7 bases). This CDR3 is 15 amino acids long. The germline V and J ends were trimmed by 0 bases and 6 bases, with 13 bases remaining between them. Germline lookup yields CDR1 SGDLS and CDR2 YYNGEE. CDR3: CASSVGGGQGNEQFF. CDR3 coding DNA: TGTGCCAGCAGCGTAGGCGGGGGCCAGGGCAATGAGCAGTTCTTC.

The CDR3 DNA reads TGTGCCATGGCGATGACGGGAATGAGCTCCTACGAGCAGTACTTC. Protein: CAMAMTGMSSYEQYF. V usage is TRBV10-3 and J usage is TRBJ2-7, with a weak D call TRBD2 (5 bases). The germline CDR1 and CDR2 sequences are ENHRY and SYGVKD. V shed 9 bases and J shed 0 bases, with 18 bases lying between them. The CDR3 has 15 amino acids.

This sequence joins TRBV7-3 and TRBJ2-3; a weak D match, TRBD2 (6 bases). Germline loops: CDR1 SGHTA, CDR2 FQGTGA. V lost 0 bases and J 1 base, leaving 14 bases between the germline ends. This CDR3 is built from 17 residues. The DNA of the CDR3 is TGTGCCAGCAGCTTAACGGGGTTGGAGGGAGGCACAGATACGCAGTATTTT. It translates to CASSLTGLEGGTDTQYF.

The chain links TRBV28 to TRBJ2-7, with no clear D. The ends were cut back, 5 bases at V and 3 bases at J, with 14 bases in the middle. The CDR3 is 14 amino acids. Germline CDR1 is MDHEN and CDR2 is SYDVKM. The CDR3 sequence: CASSPAALYYEQYF. The DNA of the CDR3 is TGTGCCAGCAGTCCGGCGGCACTTTACTACGAGCAGTACTTC.